This T cell receptor (beta chain) emerged from a study of shared clonotypes between healthy human individuals (TCRdb year 2020). In terms of the full investigation: A couple of women and three men aged 18 to 49 years were included in the cohort. Between about 0.9 and 9 billion PBMCs per donor were obtained by leukapheresis. To increase sequencing depth and limit assay-specific biases, different laboratories used diverse techniques to prepare libraries and sequence TCR repertoires. For each donor, CD4 naive and CD4 memory were each given three plates, CD8 naive was given two plates, and CD8 memory was given one plate. The study deeply sequenced blood TCR repertoires of five healthy adults to estimate repertoire size and the extent of clonotype sharing between individuals. The study at large found these results: Based on pairwise subsampling, the degree of clonotype sharing among donors was expected to be affected by sequencing depth. Estimated clonotype richness was generally larger for naive than for memory subsets. Because the study included a small number of donors, the genetic and exposure-history diversity represented was limited. Compared with non-shared clonotypes, the clonotypes found in all four sorted-subset donors had higher generation probabilities. Even with the large sequencing depth, rarefaction of the sorted-subset datasets indicated that sequencing was incomplete. Approximately 5% of naive CD4, 3.5% of naive CD8, about 2.1% of memory CD4, and 0.4% of memory CD8 clonotypes were shared across several donors. Sampling was restricted to blood, and TCR repertoires in tissue are likely to differ from TCR repertoires in blood.

Using the deep immunoSEQ assay, TCR CDR3 regions were amplified from genomic DNA by multiplex PCR. For each cell subset, the extracted genomic DNA was distributed evenly across all wells of several immunoSEQ 96-well plates, and each plate served as one replicate. For sorted subsets, 200 ng of genomic DNA, equivalent to about 30,000 T cell genomes, went into each replicate PCR. Purified libraries were measured with a Qubit 3.0 fluorometer, size-checked on a Bioanalyzer 2100, and measured again with the KAPA Library Quantification kit. Every immunoSEQ 96-well plate was sequenced on a separate single-read 150-cycle Illumina NextSeq 550 flow cell. The authors' pipeline ran thus. Because only junctional sequences without quality scores were contained in the immunoSEQ output, filtering matching that applied to full-length reads could not be performed. Sequences were annotated with PyIR, a Python wrapper for IgBLAST v1.9, and V/J genes and CDR3 were assigned using IMGT germline references. Any read was removed if the V/J assignment was weak (E-value above 1e-6), the CDR3 was missing, or the read contained stop codons, out-of-frame junctions, or ambiguous translated residues. V3J clonotypes were defined as sequences sharing an identical inferred V gene, J gene, and CDR3 amino acid sequence. Percentage overlap between repertoires was calculated by dividing the number of shared unique clonotypes by the size of the smaller repertoire. Three approaches were used to assess repertoire richness: RTK rarefaction, the Chao1 estimator, and Recon v2.1 estimates of unobserved clonotypes. OLGA was used to compute generation probabilities for all TCRbeta clonotypes that the gDNA method yielded from a few donors. TCRdb carries this immuneACCESS record with in-frame sequences only. Its versions omit some clonotypes, under half of them owing to an unresolved V gene in the studies checked, with the rest unexplained. Clone size and the V and J calls come from that table; the DNA yielded D and trimming. The table for this sample lists some 1.5 million clones; roughly 95% of them were counted only once. The ten top clones hold 1% to 1.5% of the sample.

The donors were healthy, HIV-negative adults who had no recently reported acute infections or vaccinations. All donors were Caucasian adults living in Nashville, Tennessee, USA. Magnetic negative selection was used to enrich CD4+ T cells, after which naive cells were positively selected on CD45RA and the negative fraction became the memory subset. Blood was obtained by leukapheresis, after which PBMCs were separated by Ficoll-Histopaque density gradient centrifugation and cryopreserved in liquid nitrogen vapor phase. Analytical flow cytometry was used to check the purity and quantity of every magnetically sorted T cell population. From each sorted fraction, genomic DNA was isolated and quantified by UV absorbance on a Nanodrop 2000c. The CDR3 sequence holds 11 residues, the cysteine and phenylalanine included. The entry retains the CDR3 DNA only, 33 bases that are in frame from base 1. Trimming takes 4 bases from V and 13 bases from J, and the germline ends sit 11 bases apart. The germline V gene yields MDHEN for CDR1 and SYDVKM for CDR2.

Details on this clone: Its cognate antigen has yet to be identified. The sample holds no much larger clone one base away, and base qualities are not on file.

Here the chain combines TRBV28 and TRBJ2-1, with the D call perhaps TRBD1 or TRBD2, each one matching 5 bases. The receptor was derived from a man between 25 and 39 years old in good health. Sequencing used naive CD4+ T cells sorted from blood. Taken with the paper, the label for cell subset or site translates to: CD45RA+ positively selected. CDR3 sequence: CASSYLGPQFF. The DNA is TGTGCCAGCAGTTACTTGGGACCCCAGTTCTTC.